This T cell receptor beta chain was retrieved from a study of PD-1 blockade in classical Hodgkin lymphoma. CDR3 length: 14 amino acids. The germline gives CDR1 SGHTA, CDR2 FQGNSA. Trimming removed 5 bases from V and 5 bases from J, with 16 bases in between. All patients experienced relapse after autologous stem cell transplantation, and brentuximab vedotin exposure was variable. Profiled with immunoSEQ multiplex PCR; TCRdb holds only in-frame clones, not every one. The sample records tens of thousands of clones, about nine tenths being singletons. This receptor was taken from a human donor with classical Hodgkin lymphoma. Sequenced here: peripheral blood mononuclear cells (PBMCs), sampled at baseline. The chain combines TRBV7-2 with TRBJ2-7; D unresolved. The CDR3, as DNA: TGTGCCAGCAGCAAGCCGCGTGTCTCTGACGAGCAGTACTTC. Translating gives CASSKPRVSDEQYF.